This T cell receptor beta chain was profiled in a study of CD4 and CD8 cells across lung adenocarcinoma regions. Samples came from patients with localized non-small cell lung adenocarcinoma. TCRdb redid the calling of the PCR reads with MiXCR, one entry per CDR3 protein. This sample has around 10,000 distinct CDR3 sequences, with around 50% found just once. Germline V gene lookup returns CDR1 MNHEY and CDR2 SVGAGI. CDR3 length: 14 amino acids. The source material was CD4+ T cells from the margin of a lung tumor. The origin of this receptor is a female donor with lung adenocarcinoma. The CD4 and CD8 labels of this study may be unreliable. The rearrangement joins TRBV6-5 to TRBJ2-2; TRBD1 might be the D (6 bases). The assigned J gene may be wrong: the sequence end matches TRBJ2-3 better. CDR3 nucleotides: TGTGCCAGCAGTTACGGTCTAAGCGCAGGGGAGCAGTATTTT. Amino acid sequence: CASSYGLSAGEQYF.